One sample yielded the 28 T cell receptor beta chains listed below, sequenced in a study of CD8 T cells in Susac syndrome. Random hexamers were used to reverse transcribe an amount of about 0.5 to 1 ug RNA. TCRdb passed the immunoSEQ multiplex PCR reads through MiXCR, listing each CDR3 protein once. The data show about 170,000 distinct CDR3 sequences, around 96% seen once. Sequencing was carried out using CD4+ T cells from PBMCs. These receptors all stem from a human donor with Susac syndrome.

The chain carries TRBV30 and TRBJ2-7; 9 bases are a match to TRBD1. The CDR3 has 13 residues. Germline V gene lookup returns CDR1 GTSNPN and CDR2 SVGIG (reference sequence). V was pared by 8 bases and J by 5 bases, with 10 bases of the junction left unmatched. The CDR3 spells CANSGQGGNEQYF. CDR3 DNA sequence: TGTGCCAATTCGGGACAGGGAGGAAACGAGCAGTACTTC.

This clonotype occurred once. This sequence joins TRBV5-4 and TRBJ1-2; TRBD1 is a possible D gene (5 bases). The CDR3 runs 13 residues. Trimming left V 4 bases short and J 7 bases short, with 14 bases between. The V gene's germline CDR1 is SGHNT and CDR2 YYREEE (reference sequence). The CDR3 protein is CASSLMGPGGYTF. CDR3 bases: TGTGCCAGCAGCCTCATGGGGCCGGGTGGCTACACCTTC.

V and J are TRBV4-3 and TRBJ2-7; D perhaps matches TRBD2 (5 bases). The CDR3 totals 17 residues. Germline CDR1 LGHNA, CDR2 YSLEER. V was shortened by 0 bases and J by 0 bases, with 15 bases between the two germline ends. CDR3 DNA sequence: TGCGCCAGCAGCCAAGACCCCACGGGATCCCTCTCCTACGAGCAGTACTTC. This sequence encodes CASSQDPTGSLSYEQYF.

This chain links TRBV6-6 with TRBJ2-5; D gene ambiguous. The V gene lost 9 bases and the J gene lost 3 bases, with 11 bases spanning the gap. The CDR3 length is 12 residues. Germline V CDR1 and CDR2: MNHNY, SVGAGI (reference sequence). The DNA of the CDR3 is TGTGCCAGGGGCGCTAACGAAGAGACCCAGTACTTC. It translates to CARGANEETQYF.

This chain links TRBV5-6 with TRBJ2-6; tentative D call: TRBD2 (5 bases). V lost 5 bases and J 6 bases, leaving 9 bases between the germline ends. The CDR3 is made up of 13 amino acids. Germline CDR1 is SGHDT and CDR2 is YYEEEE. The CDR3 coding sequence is TGTGCCAGCAGTAATCGGGAGGCCAACGTCCTGACTTTC. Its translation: CASSNREANVLTF.

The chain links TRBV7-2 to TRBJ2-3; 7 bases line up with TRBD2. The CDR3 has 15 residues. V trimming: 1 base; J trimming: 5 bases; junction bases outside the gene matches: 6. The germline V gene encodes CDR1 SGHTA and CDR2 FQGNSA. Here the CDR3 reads CASSLGAGPIDTQYF. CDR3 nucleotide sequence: TGTGCCAGCAGCTTAGGAGCGGGGCCAATAGATACGCAGTATTTT.

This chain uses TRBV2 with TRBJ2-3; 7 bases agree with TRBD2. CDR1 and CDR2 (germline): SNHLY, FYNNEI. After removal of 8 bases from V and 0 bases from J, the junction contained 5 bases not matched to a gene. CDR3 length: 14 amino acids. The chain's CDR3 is CASAGGTSTDTQYF. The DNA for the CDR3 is TGTGCCAGCGCCGGGGGGACTAGCACAGATACGCAGTATTTT.

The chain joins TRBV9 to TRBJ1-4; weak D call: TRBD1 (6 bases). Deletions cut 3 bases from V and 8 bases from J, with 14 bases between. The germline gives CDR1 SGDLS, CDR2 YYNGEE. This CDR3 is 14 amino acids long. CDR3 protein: CASSAGTSDEKLFF. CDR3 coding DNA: TGTGCCAGCAGCGCCGGGACATCGGACGAAAAACTGTTTTTT.

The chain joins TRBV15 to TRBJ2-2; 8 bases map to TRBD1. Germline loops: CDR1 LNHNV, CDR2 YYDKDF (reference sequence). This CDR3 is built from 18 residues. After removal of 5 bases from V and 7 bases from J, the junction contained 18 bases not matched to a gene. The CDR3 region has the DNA TGTGCCACCAGCGGGACCGGGACAGGCTCCCGTTGGGTCGGGGAGCTGTTTTTT. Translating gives CATSGTGTGSRWVGELFF.

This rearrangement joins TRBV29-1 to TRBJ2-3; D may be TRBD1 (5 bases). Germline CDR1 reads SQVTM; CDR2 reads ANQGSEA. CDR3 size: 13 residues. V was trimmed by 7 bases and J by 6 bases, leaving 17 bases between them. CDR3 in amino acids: CSADLLSGDTQYF. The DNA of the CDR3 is TGCAGCGCGGACCTCCTGTCAGGGGATACGCAGTATTTT.

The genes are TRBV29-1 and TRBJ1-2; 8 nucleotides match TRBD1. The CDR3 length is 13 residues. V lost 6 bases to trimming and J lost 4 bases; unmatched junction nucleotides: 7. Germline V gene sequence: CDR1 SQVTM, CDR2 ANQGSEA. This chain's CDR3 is CSVDVDRVYGYTF. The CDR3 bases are TGCAGCGTGGACGTGGACAGGGTCTATGGCTACACCTTC.

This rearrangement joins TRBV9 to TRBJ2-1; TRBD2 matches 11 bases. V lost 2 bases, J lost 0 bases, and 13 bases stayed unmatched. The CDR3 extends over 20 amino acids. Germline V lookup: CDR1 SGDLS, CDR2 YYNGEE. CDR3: CASSVTTSGASLSSYNEQFF. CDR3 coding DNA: TGTGCCAGCAGCGTGACGACTAGCGGGGCTTCCCTGAGCTCCTACAATGAGCAGTTCTTC. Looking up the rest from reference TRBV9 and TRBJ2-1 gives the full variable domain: DSGVTQTPKHLITATGQRVTLRCSPRSGDLSVYWYQQSLDQGLQFLIQYYNGEERAKGNILERFSAQQFPDLHSELNLSSLELGDSALYFCASSVTTSGASLSSYNEQFFGPGTRLTVL.

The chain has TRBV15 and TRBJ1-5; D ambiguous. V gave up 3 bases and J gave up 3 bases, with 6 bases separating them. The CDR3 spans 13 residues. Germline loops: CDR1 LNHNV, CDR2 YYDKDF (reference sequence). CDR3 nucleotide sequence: TGTGCCACCAGCAGTGAACACAATCAGCCCCAGCATTTT. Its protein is CATSSEHNQPQHF.

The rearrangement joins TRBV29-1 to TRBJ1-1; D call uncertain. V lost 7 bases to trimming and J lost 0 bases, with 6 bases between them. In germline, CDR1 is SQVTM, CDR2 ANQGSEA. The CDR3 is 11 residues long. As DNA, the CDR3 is TGCAGCGGGCGTTTGAACACTGAAGCTTTCTTT. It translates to CSGRLNTEAFF.

CDR3 region: CSARNLRGMSTDTQYF. CDR3 bases: TGCAGTGCTAGAAATCTACGCGGGATGAGCACAGATACGCAGTATTTT. The J gene is TRBJ2-3, the V gene TRBV20-1, with D perhaps matching TRBD2 (6 bases). This CDR3 has 16 residues. The V end lost 2 bases, the J end lost 0 bases, and 15 bases lay between the germline ends. Germline loops: CDR1 DFQATT, CDR2 SNEGSKA (reference sequence).

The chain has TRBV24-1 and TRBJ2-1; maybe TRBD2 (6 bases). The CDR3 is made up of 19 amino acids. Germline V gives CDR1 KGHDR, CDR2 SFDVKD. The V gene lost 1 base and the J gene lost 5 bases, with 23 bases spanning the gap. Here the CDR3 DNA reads TGTGCCACCAGTGATTTTATCCGGGAGCCGTCGTTTAAGGACAATGAGCAGTTCTTC. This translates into CATSDFIREPSFKDNEQFF.

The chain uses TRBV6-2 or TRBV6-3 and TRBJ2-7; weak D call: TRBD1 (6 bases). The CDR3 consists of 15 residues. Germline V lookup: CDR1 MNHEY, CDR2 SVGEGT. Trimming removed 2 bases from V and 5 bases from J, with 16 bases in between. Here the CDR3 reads CASSYGPTGSHEQYF. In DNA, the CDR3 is TGTGCCAGCAGTTACGGGCCTACAGGGAGTCACGAGCAGTACTTC.

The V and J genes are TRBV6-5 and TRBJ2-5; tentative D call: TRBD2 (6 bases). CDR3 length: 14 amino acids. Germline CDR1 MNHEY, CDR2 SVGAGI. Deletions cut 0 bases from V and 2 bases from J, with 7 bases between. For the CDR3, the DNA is TGTGCCAGCAGTTACTCTCTAGCGCAAGAGACCCAGTACTTC. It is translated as CASSYSLAQETQYF.

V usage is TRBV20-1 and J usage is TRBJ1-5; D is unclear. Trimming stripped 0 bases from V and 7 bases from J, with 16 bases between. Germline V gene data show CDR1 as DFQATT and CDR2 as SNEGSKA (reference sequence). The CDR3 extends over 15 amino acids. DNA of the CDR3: TGCAGTGCTAGAGATACGGCAGGTAATATACAGCCCCAGCATTTT. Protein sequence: CSARDTAGNIQPQHF.

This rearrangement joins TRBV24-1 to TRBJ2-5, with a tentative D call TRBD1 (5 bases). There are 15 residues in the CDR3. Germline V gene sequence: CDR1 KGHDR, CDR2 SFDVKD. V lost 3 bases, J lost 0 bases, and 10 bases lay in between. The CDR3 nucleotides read TGTGCCACCAGTGATCCGACAGAGTACCAAGAGACCCAGTACTTC. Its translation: CATSDPTEYQETQYF.

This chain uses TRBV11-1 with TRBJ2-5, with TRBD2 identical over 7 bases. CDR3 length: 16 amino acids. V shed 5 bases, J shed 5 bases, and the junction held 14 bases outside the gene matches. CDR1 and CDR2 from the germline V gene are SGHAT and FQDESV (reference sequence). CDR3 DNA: TGTGCCAGCAGCCCAACGAGGAGCGGGACTACGGAGACCCAGTACTTC. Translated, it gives CASSPTRSGTTETQYF.

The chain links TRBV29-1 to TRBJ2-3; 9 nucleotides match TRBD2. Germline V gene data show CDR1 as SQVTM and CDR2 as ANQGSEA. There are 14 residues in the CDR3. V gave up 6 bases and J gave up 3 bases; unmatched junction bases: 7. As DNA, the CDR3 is TGCAGCGTGCCCGGGACTAGCATAACAGATACGCAGTATTTT. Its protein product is CSVPGTSITDTQYF.

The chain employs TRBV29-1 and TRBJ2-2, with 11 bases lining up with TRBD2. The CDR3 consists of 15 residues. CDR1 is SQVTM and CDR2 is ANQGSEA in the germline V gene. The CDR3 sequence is CAIGLAGGGTGELFF. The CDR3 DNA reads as TGCGCCATTGGGCTAGCGGGGGGTGGTACCGGGGAGCTGTTTTTT.

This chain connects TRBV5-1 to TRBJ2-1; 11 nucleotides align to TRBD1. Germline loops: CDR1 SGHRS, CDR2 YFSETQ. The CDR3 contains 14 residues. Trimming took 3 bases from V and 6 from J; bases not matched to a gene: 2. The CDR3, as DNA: TGCGCCAGCAGCTCGGGACAGGGGGGCAATGAGCAGTTCTTC. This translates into CASSSGQGGNEQFF.

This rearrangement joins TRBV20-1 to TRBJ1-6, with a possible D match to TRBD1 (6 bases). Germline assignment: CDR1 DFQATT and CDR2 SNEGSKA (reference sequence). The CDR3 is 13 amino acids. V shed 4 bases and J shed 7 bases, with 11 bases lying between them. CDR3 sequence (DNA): TGCAGTGCTACCACAGGGACCAATTCACCCCTCCACTTT. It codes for CSATTGTNSPLHF.

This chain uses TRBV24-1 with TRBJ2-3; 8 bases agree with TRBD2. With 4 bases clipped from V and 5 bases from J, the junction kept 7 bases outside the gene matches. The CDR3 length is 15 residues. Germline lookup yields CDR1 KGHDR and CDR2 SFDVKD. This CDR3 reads CATSDPSGYLDTQYF. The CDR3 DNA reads TGTGCCACCAGTGACCCTAGCGGGTATCTAGATACGCAGTATTTT.

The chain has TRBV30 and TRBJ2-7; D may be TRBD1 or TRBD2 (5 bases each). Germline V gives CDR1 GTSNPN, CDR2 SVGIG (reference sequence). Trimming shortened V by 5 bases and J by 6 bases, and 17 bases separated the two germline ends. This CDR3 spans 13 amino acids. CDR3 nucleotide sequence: TGTGCCTGGGGAACTGGCGCTGGGGGCGAGCAGTACTTC. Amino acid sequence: CAWGTGAGGEQYF.

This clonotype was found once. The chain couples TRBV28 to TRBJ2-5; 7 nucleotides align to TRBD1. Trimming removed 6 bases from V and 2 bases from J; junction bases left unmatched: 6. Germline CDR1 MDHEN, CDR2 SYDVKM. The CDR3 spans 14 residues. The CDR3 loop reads CASRWDSAQETQYF. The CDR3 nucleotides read TGTGCCAGCAGATGGGACAGCGCACAAGAGACCCAGTACTTC. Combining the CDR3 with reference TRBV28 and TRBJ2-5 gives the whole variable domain DVKVTQSSRYLVKRTGEKVFLECVQDMDHENMFWYRQDPGLGLRLIYFSYDVKMKEKGDIPEGYSVSREKKERFSLILESASTNQTSMYLCASRWDSAQETQYFGPGTRLLVL.